This TCR beta chain was documented in a study of blood T cell repertoires in COVID-19. Study-level information: Acute and convalescent COVID-19 specimens originated in the United States, Italy and Spain.

In the original analysis: Amplification from reference gene primers served as the basis for estimated nucleated cell counts. The repertoire was sequenced with immunoSEQ multiplex PCR; TCRdb's copy has only in-frame clones and lacks some. Clone size and V and J calls were adopted from that table, with D and trimming inferred from the DNA. The table lists 150,000 to 200,000 clones, under 90% of them singletons. CDR1 and CDR2 (germline): SEHNR, FQNEAQ (reference sequence). This CDR3 spans 15 amino acids. V lost 1 base to trimming and J lost 5 bases, with 12 bases between them. Seattle's cohort entered during active infection and was followed longitudinally.

Sequenced: peripheral blood. This chain links TRBV7-9 with TRBJ1-5; D is possibly TRBD1 (6 bases). This receptor was identified in an older woman with COVID-19, enrolled during active disease. The CDR3 nucleotides read TGTGCCAGCAGCTTAGGGCAGACAGGTTATCAGCCCCAGCATTTT. Translation: CASSLGQTGYQPQHF.